This T cell receptor (beta chain) was found in a study of CD8 T cells in ankylosing spondylitis. At least ten counts were recorded for this clonotype. TCRdb independently ran MiXCR on the 5' RACE reads; one entry per CDR3 protein. The sample has approximately 220,000 distinct CDR3 sequences, about 26% seen once; the top ten hold approximately 6.6%. The CDR3 is 13 amino acids. CDR1 is SEHNR, CDR2 FQNEAQ, per germline (reference sequence). J gave up 9 bases and V 6 bases, and 8 bases lay outside the gene matches. The specimen sequenced was blood, either unsorted or a sorted T cell fraction (not recorded which). This sequence joins TRBV7-9 and TRBJ2-1, with 7 bases lining up with TRBD1. This TCR came from a male donor with ankylosing spondylitis or in good health (not recorded which). CDR3 nucleotide sequence: TGTGCCAGCAGTCAACAGGGGTTAGGTGAGCAGTTCTTC. It codes for CASSQQGLGEQFF.